This paragraph covers one T cell receptor (beta chain) sequence. At one of its ends the junction is not consistent with the germline gene, which may arise from a read error. The data stem from a study of shared clonotypes between healthy human individuals. Some clones are missing from TCRdb's copy, which holds only in-frame ones; the method was immunoSEQ multiplex PCR. The table includes approximately 980,000 clones, 76% detected once. The TCR comes from a young man in good health. Sequenced input: memory CD4+ T cells sorted from blood. The subset denotes: CD45RA-negative fraction.

The CDR3 sequence is CASSLRAGSSEQYF. The CDR3 nucleotides read TGTGCCAGCAGCTTGAGGGCAGGGTCCTCCGAGCAGTACTTC. The chain recombines TRBV11-3 with TRBJ2-7; TRBD1 or TRBD2 may be the D gene (5 bases each). Germline lookup yields CDR1 SGHNT and CDR2 YENEEA. The CDR3 totals 14 residues.